Listed below are T cell receptor beta chains from one sample, sequenced in a study of T cell changes during pregnancy in multiple sclerosis. Only in-frame clones appear in the TCRdb table, and some are missing; sequencing was by immunoSEQ multiplex PCR. This table has 40,000 to 50,000 clones, around 90% appearing once. The sample was CD4+ T cells from peripheral blood mononuclear cells, taken before pregnancy. The receptors originated from a female donor with multiple sclerosis, enrolled in a pregnancy study. Both conserved end residues are part of each CDR3. D genes are given only for firm matches. Expanded clones get a size class; other rows say once, few or many, or leave the size out.

d_gene | abundance | j_gene | v_gene | CDR3nt | CDR3aa
TRBD1 | . | TRBJ2-1 | TRBV18 | TGTGCCAGCTCACTATACCCGACAGGGAAGGCTTACAATGAGCAGTTCTTC | CASSLYPTGKAYNEQFF
TRBD1 | . | TRBJ2-2 | TRBV7-2 | TGTGCCAGCAGAGGACAGGGTTCGAACACCGGGGAGCTGTTTTTT | CASRGQGSNTGELFF
TRBD1 | . | TRBJ2-2 | TRBV6-4 | TGTGCCAGCAGCCGGGACAGGGTCTCCGGGGAGCTGTTTTTT | CASSRDRVSGELFF
TRBD1 | . | TRBJ1-1 | TRBV27 | TGTGCCAGCAGTCCCTCTCCGGGACAGATAGGGGAAACTGAAGCTTTCTTT | CASSPSPGQIGETEAFF
TRBD2 | . | TRBJ2-1 | TRBV2 | TGTGCCAGCAGCGAGCGGGGGGGATCCTACAATGAGCAGTTCTTC | CASSERGGSYNEQFF
. | once | TRBJ2-2 | TRBV11-2 | TGTGCCAGCAGTTTGCTCGCAGGGTCCGGGGAGCTGTTTTTT | CASSLLAGSGELFF
. | . | TRBJ1-1 | TRBV28 | TGTGCCAGCAGTTTATTGCTAAGGGCAGGGGTGAACACTGAAGCTTTCTTT | CASSLLLRAGVNTEAFF
. | few | TRBJ2-3 | TRBV4-2 | TGTGCCAGCAGCCAAGTAGGAGCGTATACGCAGTATTTT | CASSQVGAYTQYF
TRBD2 | . | TRBJ2-1 | TRBV11-3 | TGTGCCAGCAGCGTTACTGGGCTAGCGGGATATAATGAGCAGTTCTTC | CASSVTGLAGYNEQFF
TRBD2 | . | TRBJ2-2 | TRBV5-1 | TGCGCCAGCAACTCGTTTTTACCCGACGGGCGGGGGGGCCATAGAACCGGGGAGCTGTTTTTT | CASNSFLPDGRGGHRTGELFF
. | . | TRBJ2-7 | TRBV7-2 | TGTGCCAGCAGCTTAATATCCAGGAACGAGCAGTACTTC | CASSLISRNEQYF
. | . | TRBJ1-2 | TRBV6-5 | TGTGCCAGCCGCTTAAACGGTTTTGGCTACACCTTC | CASRLNGFGYTF
TRBD1 | . | TRBJ2-5 | TRBV11-1 | TGTGCCAGCAGCCAGGGGGCAGGAGAGACCCAGTACTTC | CASSQGAGETQYF
. | once | TRBJ2-7 | TRBV30 | TGTGCCTGGAGTGTACTGACGGAGGGGGCCTCCTTC | CAWSVLTEGASF
TRBD2 | . | TRBJ2-4 | TRBV14 | TGTGCCAGCAGCCAAGGGACTAGCGGGAGCGATATGTGGCGAAACATTCAGTACTTC | CASSQGTSGSDMWRNIQYF
TRBD1 | . | TRBJ2-3 | TRBV2 | TGTGCCAGCAGTGCCCGGACAGGCTCGGGAGATACGCAGTATTTT | CASSARTGSGDTQYF
TRBD2 | . | TRBJ2-5 | TRBV28 | TGTGCCAGCAGTTATTGGACTAGCATCGGGGAGACCCAGTACTTC | CASSYWTSIGETQYF
. | once | TRBJ2-2 | TRBV5-1 | TGCGCCAGCAGCTTGGGACGACACTCGAACACCGGGGAGCTGTTTTTT | CASSLGRHSNTGELFF
. | . | TRBJ1-1 | TRBV6-5 | TGTGCCAGCAGAGGTGGGCACACTGAAGCTTTCTTT | CASRGGHTEAFF
. | few | TRBJ1-5 | TRBV10-3 | TGTGCCATCAGTGACGAGGGCAATCAGCCCCAGCATTTT | CAISDEGNQPQHF
TRBD1 | . | TRBJ2-5 | TRBV5-1 | TGCGCCAGCAGCTTGAACTGGGACAGTCAAGAGACCCAGTACTTC | CASSLNWDSQETQYF
. | . | TRBJ1-1 | TRBV9 | TGTGCCAGCAGCGTTATGGGGCACATGAACACTGAAGCTTTCTTT | CASSVMGHMNTEAFF
. | . | TRBJ1-2 | TRBV6-5 | TGTGCCAGCAGGCCCGTGGGCAACTATGGCTACACCTTC | CASRPVGNYGYTF
. | . | TRBJ2-5 | TRBV5-1 | TGCGCCAGCAGCTTCCAAGGACTGGACCAAGAGACCCAGTACTTC | CASSFQGLDQETQYF
TRBD2 | . | TRBJ2-1 | TRBV4-1 | TGCGCCAGCAGCCAAGCTTCCCCAACTAGCGGGGGGCACAATGAGCAGTTCTTC | CASSQASPTSGGHNEQFF
TRBD1 | . | TRBJ1-1 | TRBV5-1 | TGCGCCAGCAGCTTGGGGGACAGGGGATTGAACACTGAAGCTTTCTTT | CASSLGDRGLNTEAFF